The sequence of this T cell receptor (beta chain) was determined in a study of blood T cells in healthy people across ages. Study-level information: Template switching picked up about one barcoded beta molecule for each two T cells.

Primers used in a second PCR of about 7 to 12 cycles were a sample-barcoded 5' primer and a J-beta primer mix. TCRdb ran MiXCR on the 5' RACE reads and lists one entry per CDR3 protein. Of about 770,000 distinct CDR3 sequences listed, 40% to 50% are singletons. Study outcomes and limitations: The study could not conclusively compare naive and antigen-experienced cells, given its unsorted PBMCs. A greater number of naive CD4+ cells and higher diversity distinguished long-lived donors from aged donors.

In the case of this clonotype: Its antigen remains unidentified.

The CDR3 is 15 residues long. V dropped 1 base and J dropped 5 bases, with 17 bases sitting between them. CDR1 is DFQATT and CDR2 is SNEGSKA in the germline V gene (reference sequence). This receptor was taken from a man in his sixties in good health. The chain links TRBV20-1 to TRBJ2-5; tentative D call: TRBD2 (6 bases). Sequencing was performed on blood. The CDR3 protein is CSARGVRAGRETQYF. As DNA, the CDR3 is TGCAGTGCTAGAGGGGTCAGGGCAGGGAGGGAGACCCAGTACTTC.